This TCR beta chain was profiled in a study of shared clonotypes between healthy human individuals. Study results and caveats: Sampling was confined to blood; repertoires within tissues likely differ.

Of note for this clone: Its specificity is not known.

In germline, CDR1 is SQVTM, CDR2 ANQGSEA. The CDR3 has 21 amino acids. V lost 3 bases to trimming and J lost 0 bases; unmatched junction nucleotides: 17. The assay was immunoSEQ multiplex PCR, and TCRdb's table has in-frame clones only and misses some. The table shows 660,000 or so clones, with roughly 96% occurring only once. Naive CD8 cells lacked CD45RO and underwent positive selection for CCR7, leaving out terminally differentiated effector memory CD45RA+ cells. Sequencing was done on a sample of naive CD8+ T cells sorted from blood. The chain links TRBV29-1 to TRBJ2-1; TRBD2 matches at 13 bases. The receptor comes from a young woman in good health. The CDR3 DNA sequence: TGCAGCGTTGAGGCCCCGTTAACTAGCGGGAGGGCCAGGAGCTCCTACAATGAGCAGTTCTTC. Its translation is CSVEAPLTSGRARSSYNEQFF.